Listed below are T cell receptor beta chains from one sample, sequenced in a study of shared clonotypes between healthy human individuals. TCRdb keeps only in-frame clones here, not all; method: immunoSEQ multiplex PCR. Seen here are roughly 500,000 clones, about four fifths observed once, and the top ten hold 13%. The sample comprised PBMCs. These receptor sequences come from a woman aged 40 to 50 in good health. Some clones in this sample may be carry-over from other donors' samples. The CDR3 runs from the conserved cysteine through the conserved F or W. The D gene is left open where the match is weak. The listing skips clone size in some rows; elsewhere it reads once, few, many or a size class.

D gene	V gene	clone size	J gene	CDR3 DNA	CDR3 protein
NA	TRBV7-8	NA	TRBJ2-7	TGTGCCAGCAGCTTAGCCCAGGGAAACGAGCAGTACTTC	CASSLAQGNEQYF
NA	TRBV5-4	NA	TRBJ2-7	TGTGCCAGCAGCTTGGGGATTTTTCCCTACGAGCAGTACTTC	CASSLGIFPYEQYF
NA	TRBV5-4	once	TRBJ1-4	TGTGCCAGCAGTTCCCGTGCAACTAATGAAAAACTGTTTTTT	CASSSRATNEKLFF
TRBD2	TRBV7-2	NA	TRBJ2-7	TGTGCCAGCAGCTTGGGGACTAGCGGGTGGACGAGCTCCTACGAGCAGTACTTC	CASSLGTSGWTSSYEQYF
NA	TRBV7-9	NA	TRBJ2-7	TGTGCCAGCAGCCTACAGGGCTTGCAGTACTTC	CASSLQGLQYF
NA	TRBV11-2	NA	TRBJ2-1	TGTGCCAGCAGCTTAGTCCGGGGGCGCTACAATGAGCAGTTCTTC	CASSLVRGRYNEQFF
TRBD1	TRBV28	once	TRBJ1-1	TGTGCCAGTTCCGACAGGGCGAACACTGAAGCTTTCTTT	CASSDRANTEAFF
TRBD1	TRBV14	NA	TRBJ2-3	TGTGCCAGCAGCCTAACAGGGGGAAGAGATACGCAGTATTTT	CASSLTGGRDTQYF
TRBD1	TRBV30	NA	TRBJ1-3	TGTGCCTGGAGGGACAGGGAGGGTGGAAACACCATATATTTT	CAWRDREGGNTIYF
NA	TRBV4-2	NA	TRBJ2-5	TGTGCCAGCAGCCACAGAGAGACCCAGTACTTC	CASSHRETQYF
TRBD2	TRBV5-4	NA	TRBJ2-1	TGTGCCAGCAGCTTAAAGAGCGGGGACAATGAGCAGTTCTTC	CASSLKSGDNEQFF
NA	TRBV28	NA	TRBJ1-2	TGTGCCAGCAGTCCCCCCTCGACAAATGGCTACACCTTC	CASSPPSTNGYTF
NA	TRBV18	NA	TRBJ2-7	TGTGCCAGCTCACCACGGCGTGTTCAGAACTACGAGCAGTACTTC	CASSPRRVQNYEQYF
NA	TRBV18	NA	TRBJ2-5	TGTGCCAGCTCACCGTTGCAAGATCAAGAGACCCAGTACTTC	CASSPLQDQETQYF
NA	TRBV28	NA	TRBJ2-6	TGTGCCAGCAGTTTTGTGGGGGCCAACGTCCTGACTTTC	CASSFVGANVLTF
NA	TRBV7-8	NA	TRBJ2-5	TGTGCCAGCAGCTCCTCAGGGGCGAGGGAGACCCAGTACTTC	CASSSSGARETQYF
TRBD1	TRBV5-4	NA	TRBJ1-2	TGTGCCAGCAGCTCCCCGACAGGGAACTATGGCTACACCTTC	CASSSPTGNYGYTF
TRBD2	TRBV28	NA	TRBJ2-1	TGTGCCAGCAGCTCAACCCGCGGGACTAGCAGCTACTACAATGAGCAGTTCTTC	CASSSTRGTSSYYNEQFF
NA	TRBV4-1	NA	TRBJ2-3	TGCGCCAGCAGCCAAGAACGCGGAGCTTCAGATACGCAGTATTTT	CASSQERGASDTQYF
NA	TRBV5-8	NA	TRBJ2-7	TGTGCCAGCAGCCCGGAGGGACGTCTTTACGAGCAGTACTTC	CASSPEGRLYEQYF
TRBD2	TRBV30	NA	TRBJ2-7	TGTGCCTGGAGCCCCCTAGCGGGAGGTAAATACTTC	CAWSPLAGGKYF
TRBD2	TRBV5-1	NA	TRBJ2-2	TGCGCCAGCAGAGCCTCTAGCGGGAGCGCCGGGGAGCTGTTTTTT	CASRASSGSAGELFF
NA	TRBV28	NA	TRBJ1-5	TGTGCCAGCAGTTACTCATGGGTCCAGCCCCAGCATTTT	CASSYSWVQPQHF
NA	TRBV19	NA	TRBJ2-7	TGTGCCAGTAGCGGCTTCGGGAGCTCCTACGAGCAGTACTTC	CASSGFGSSYEQYF
NA	TRBV7-2	NA	TRBJ2-1	TGTGCCAGCAGCTTAGACCGCAAGCCGTTCTTC	CASSLDRKPFF
TRBD2	TRBV7-8	once	TRBJ2-3	TGTGCCAGCAGCTTAGCCGGGGGGGCTAGCACAGATACGCAGTATTTT	CASSLAGGASTDTQYF
NA	TRBV20-1	NA	TRBJ2-7	TGCAGTGCTAGAGAGGGGTGGGGGCAGTACTTC	CSAREGWGQYF
NA	TRBV30	NA	TRBJ2-7	TGTGCCTGGAGTAGGGGCAGGTCCTACGAGCAGTACTTC	CAWSRGRSYEQYF
NA	TRBV21-1	NA	TRBJ2-6	TGTGCCAGCAGCAAAGACCTGATCTCTGGGGCCAACGTCCTGACTTTC	CASSKDLISGANVLTF
NA	TRBV11-2	NA	TRBJ2-2	TGTGCCGGAGGGGCGGACACCGGGGAGCTGTTTTTT	CAGGADTGELFF
NA	TRBV19	NA	TRBJ1-2	TGTGCCAGTAGTATTCAGACAGGATCCTATGGCTACACCTTC	CASSIQTGSYGYTF
NA	TRBV7-2	NA	TRBJ1-5	TGTGCCAGCAGCTTAGGCTGGACAGGCAATCAGCCCCAGCATTTT	CASSLGWTGNQPQHF
NA	TRBV7-9	NA	TRBJ2-1	TGTGCCAGCAGCTCAGGTGCAGGCCGGGCGTTCTTC	CASSSGAGRAFF
NA	TRBV5-1	NA	TRBJ2-3	TGCGCCAGCAGACCTGGACCAGATACGCAGTATTTT	CASRPGPDTQYF
TRBD2	TRBV28	NA	TRBJ2-7	TGTGCCAGCAGACCGGGACTAGCCTTCTACGAGCAGTACTTC	CASRPGLAFYEQYF
NA	TRBV16	NA	TRBJ2-1	TGTGCCAGTCAGAAAGGCGAGCCCTACAATGAGCAGTTCTTC	CASQKGEPYNEQFF
NA	TRBV7-3	NA	TRBJ1-1	TGTGCCAGCAGCCCCCGGGACCTAAGGCACACTGAAGCTTTCTTT	CASSPRDLRHTEAFF
NA	TRBV27	NA	TRBJ1-5	TGTGCCAGCAAGAAGGATAATCAGCCCCAGCATTTT	CASKKDNQPQHF
TRBD2	TRBV5-1	few	TRBJ2-1	TGCGCCAGCAGCTTGGCTAGCGGCTCCTACAATGAGCAGTTCTTC	CASSLASGSYNEQFF
NA	TRBV5-1	few	TRBJ1-2	TGCGCCAGCAGCGATACACAGGGCCCTTATGGCTACACCTTC	CASSDTQGPYGYTF
NA	TRBV5-4	NA	TRBJ2-7	TGTGCCAGCAGCTTGGGGGGGACCCCCTACGAGCAGTACTTC	CASSLGGTPYEQYF
TRBD2	TRBV6-1	NA	TRBJ2-1	TGTGCCAGCAGGGAAAGATGGGGACTAGCGGGAGAGGGCGGGCAGTTCTTC	CASRERWGLAGEGGQFF
NA	TRBV12-5	NA	TRBJ2-7	TGTGCTAGTGGTTTGGTACAGGCCATTTGCTACGAGCAGTACTTC	CASGLVQAICYEQYF
NA	TRBV7-8	NA	TRBJ2-6	TGTGCCAGCAGCTTTGGGACACCCCGCTCTGGGGCCAACGTCCTGACTTTC	CASSFGTPRSGANVLTF
NA	TRBV28	NA	TRBJ1-5	TGTGCCAGCAGTTTCAGGAGGTATAGCAATCAGCCCCAGCATTTT	CASSFRRYSNQPQHF
NA	TRBV28	NA	TRBJ1-5	TGTGCCAGCGGTAGACTGGATCAGCCCCAGCATTTT	CASGRLDQPQHF
TRBD1	TRBV11-2	NA	TRBJ2-7	TGTGCCAGCAGCCGGACAGGGGATGGCTACGAGCAGTACTTC	CASSRTGDGYEQYF
TRBD2	TRBV10-3	NA	TRBJ2-1	TGTGCCATCAGTGAGTCCCCCCCGCGGGAGGGCCTATGGGAGTTCTTC	CAISESPPREGLWEFF